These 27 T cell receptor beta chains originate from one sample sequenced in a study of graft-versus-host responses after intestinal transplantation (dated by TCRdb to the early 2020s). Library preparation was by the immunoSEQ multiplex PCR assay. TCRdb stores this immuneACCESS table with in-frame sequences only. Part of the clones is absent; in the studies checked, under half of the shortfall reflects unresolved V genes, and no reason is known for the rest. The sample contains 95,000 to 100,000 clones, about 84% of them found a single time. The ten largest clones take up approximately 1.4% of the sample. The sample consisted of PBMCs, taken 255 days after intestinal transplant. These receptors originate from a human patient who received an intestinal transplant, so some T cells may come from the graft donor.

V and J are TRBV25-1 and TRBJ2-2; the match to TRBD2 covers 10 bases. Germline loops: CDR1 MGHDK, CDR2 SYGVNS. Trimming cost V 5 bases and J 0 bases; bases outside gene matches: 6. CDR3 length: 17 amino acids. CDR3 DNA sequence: TGTGCCAGCAGTAAACTTAGCGGGGGGCCGAACACCGGGGAGCTGTTTTTT. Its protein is CASSKLSGGPNTGELFF.

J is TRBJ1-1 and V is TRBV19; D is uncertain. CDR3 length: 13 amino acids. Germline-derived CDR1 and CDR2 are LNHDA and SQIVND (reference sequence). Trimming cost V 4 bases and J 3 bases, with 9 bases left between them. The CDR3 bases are TGTGCCAGTAGTACTGACCCATACACTGAAGCTTTCTTT. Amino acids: CASSTDPYTEAFF.

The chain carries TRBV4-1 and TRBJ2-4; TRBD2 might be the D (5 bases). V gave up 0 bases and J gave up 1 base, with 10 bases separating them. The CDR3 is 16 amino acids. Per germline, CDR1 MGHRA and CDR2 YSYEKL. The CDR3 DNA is TGCGCCAGCAGCCAAGATAGAGGGAAGGCCAAAAACATTCAGTACTTC. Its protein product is CASSQDRGKAKNIQYF.

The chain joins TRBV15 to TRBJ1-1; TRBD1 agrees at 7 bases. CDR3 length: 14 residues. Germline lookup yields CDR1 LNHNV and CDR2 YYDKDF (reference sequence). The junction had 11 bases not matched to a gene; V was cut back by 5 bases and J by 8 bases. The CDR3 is CATSARQGVMEAFF. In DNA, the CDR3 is TGTGCCACCAGCGCCCGACAGGGCGTAATGGAAGCTTTCTTT.

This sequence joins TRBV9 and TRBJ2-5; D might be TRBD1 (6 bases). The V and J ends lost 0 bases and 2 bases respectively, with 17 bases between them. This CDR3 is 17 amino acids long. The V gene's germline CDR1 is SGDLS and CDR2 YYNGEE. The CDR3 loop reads CASSVGGPGSPQETQYF. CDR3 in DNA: TGTGCCAGCAGCGTAGGGGGGCCGGGATCCCCACAAGAGACCCAGTACTTC.

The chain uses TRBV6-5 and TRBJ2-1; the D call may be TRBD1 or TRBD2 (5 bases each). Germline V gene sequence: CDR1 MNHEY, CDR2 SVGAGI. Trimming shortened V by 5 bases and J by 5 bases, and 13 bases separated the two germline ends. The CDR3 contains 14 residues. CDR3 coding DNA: TGTGCCAGCAGTCCTTGGGACCTACACAATGAGCAGTTCTTC. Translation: CASSPWDLHNEQFF.

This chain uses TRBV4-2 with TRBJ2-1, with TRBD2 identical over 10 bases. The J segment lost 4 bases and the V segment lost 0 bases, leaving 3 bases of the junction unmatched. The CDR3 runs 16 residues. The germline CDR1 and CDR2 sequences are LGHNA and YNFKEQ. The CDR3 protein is CASSQEEAGGYNEQFF. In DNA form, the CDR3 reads TGTGCCAGCAGCCAAGAGGAAGCGGGGGGGTACAATGAGCAGTTCTTC.

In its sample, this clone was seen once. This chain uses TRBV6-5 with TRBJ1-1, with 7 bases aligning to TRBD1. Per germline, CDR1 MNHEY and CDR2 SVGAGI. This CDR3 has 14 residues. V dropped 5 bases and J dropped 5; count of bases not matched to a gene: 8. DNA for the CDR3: TGTGCCAGCAGTGAATTGGAGGGGGCGACTGAAGCTTTCTTT. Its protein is CASSELEGATEAFF.

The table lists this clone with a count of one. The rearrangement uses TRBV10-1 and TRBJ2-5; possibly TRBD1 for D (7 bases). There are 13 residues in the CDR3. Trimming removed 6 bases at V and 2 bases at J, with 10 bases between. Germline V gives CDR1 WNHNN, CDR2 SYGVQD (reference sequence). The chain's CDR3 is CASSSGGQETQYF. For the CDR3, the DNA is TGCGCCAGCAGCTCAGGGGGGCAAGAGACCCAGTACTTC.

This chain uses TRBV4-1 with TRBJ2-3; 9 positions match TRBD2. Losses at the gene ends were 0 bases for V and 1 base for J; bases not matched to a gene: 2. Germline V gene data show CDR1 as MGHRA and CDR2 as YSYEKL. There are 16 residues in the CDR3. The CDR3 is CASSQEIAGGTDTQYF. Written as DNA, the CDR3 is TGCGCCAGCAGCCAAGAGATAGCGGGGGGCACAGATACGCAGTATTTT.

CDR3 in DNA: TGTGCCAGCAGTCCGGACAGGGGAAACACCATATATTTT. Amino acid sequence: CASSPDRGNTIYF. The chain uses TRBV28 and TRBJ1-3; TRBD1 aligns across 7 bases. Germline V gene data show CDR1 as MDHEN and CDR2 as SYDVKM. V shed 5 bases, J shed 4 bases, and the junction held 2 bases outside the gene matches. CDR3 length: 13 residues.

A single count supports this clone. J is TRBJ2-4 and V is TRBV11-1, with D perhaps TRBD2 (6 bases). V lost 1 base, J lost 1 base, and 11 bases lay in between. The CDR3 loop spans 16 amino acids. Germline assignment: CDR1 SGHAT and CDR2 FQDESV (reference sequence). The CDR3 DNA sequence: TGTGCCAGCAGCTTAGTACGGGGGTCGGCCAAAAACATTCAGTACTTC. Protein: CASSLVRGSAKNIQYF.

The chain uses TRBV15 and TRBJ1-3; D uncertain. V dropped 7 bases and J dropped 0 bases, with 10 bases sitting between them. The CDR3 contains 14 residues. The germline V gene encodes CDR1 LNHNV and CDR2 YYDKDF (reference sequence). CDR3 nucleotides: TGTGCCACCACTCAGACGAGCTCTGGAAACACCATATATTTT. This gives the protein CATTQTSSGNTIYF.

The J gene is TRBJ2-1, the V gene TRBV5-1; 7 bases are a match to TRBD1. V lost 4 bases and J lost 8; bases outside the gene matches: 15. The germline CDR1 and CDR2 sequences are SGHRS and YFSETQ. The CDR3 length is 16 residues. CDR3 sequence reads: CASSPRTGPLWDEQFF. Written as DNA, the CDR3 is TGCGCCAGCAGCCCGCGGACAGGCCCACTGTGGGATGAGCAGTTCTTC.

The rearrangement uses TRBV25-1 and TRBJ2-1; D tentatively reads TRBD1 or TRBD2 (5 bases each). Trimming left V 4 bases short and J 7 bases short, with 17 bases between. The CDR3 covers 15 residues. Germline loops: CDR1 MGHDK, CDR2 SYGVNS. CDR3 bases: TGTGCCAGCAGTGGAATAACCGGGACCGCAAATGAGCAGTTCTTC. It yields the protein CASSGITGTANEQFF.

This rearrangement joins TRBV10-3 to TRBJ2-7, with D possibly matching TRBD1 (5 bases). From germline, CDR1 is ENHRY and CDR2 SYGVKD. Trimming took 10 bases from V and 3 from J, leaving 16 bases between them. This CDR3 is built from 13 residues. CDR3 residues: CASTGPTVYEQYF. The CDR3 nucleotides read TGTGCCAGTACGGGTCCGACAGTCTACGAGCAGTACTTC.

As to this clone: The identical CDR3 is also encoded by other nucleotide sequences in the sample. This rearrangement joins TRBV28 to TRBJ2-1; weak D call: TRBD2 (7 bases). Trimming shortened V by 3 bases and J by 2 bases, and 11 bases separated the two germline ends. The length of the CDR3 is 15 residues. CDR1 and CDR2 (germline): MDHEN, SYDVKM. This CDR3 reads CASSLAGGPYNEQFF. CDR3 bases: TGTGCCAGCAGTTTGGCCGGGGGGCCCTACAATGAGCAGTTCTTC.

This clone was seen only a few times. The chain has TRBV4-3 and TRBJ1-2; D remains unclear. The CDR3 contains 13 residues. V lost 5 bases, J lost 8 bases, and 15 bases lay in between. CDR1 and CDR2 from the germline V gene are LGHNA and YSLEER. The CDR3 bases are TGCGCCAGCAGCAGGAGCCTCTTGGAGGGCTACACCTTC. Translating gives CASSRSLLEGYTF.

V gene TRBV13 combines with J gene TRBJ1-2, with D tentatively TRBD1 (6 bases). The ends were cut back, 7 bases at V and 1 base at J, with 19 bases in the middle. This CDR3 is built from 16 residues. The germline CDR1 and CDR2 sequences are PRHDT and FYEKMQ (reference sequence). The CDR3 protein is CASTEITGTYNYGYTF. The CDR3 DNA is TGTGCCAGCACCGAAATTACAGGGACTTATAACTATGGCTACACCTTC.

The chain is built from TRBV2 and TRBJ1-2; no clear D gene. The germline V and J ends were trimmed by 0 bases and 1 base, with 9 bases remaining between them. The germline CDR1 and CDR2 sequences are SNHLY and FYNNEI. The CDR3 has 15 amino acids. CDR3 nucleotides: TGTGCCAGCAGTGAAGCTAACAGTGTTAACTATGGCTACACCTTC. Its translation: CASSEANSVNYGYTF.

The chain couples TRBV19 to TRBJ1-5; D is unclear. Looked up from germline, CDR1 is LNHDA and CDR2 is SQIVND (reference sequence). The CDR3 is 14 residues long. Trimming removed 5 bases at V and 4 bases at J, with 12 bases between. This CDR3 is CASSPRQFNQPQHF. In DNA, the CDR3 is TGTGCCAGTAGTCCTCGTCAATTTAATCAGCCCCAGCATTTT.

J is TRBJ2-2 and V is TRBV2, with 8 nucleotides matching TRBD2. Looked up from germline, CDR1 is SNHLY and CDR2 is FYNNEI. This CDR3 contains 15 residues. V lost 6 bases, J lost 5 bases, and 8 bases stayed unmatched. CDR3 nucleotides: TGTGCCAGCAGCCCCACTAGCGGCTGGACCGGGGAGCTGTTTTTT. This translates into CASSPTSGWTGELFF.

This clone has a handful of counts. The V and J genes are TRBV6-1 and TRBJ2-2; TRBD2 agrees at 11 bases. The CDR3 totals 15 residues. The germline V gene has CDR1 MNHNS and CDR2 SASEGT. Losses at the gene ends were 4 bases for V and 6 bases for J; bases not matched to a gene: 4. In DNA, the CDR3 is TGTGCCAGCAGTGTTAGCGGGGGGGTTCCCGGGGAGCTGTTTTTT. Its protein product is CASSVSGGVPGELFF.

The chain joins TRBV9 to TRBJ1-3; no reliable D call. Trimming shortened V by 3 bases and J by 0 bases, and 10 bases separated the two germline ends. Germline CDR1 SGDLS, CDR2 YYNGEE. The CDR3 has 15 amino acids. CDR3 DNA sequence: TGTGCCAGCAGCGACGGACGGTTCTCTGGAAACACCATATATTTT. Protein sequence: CASSDGRFSGNTIYF. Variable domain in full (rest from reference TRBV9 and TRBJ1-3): DSGVTQTPKHLITATGQRVTLRCSPRSGDLSVYWYQQSLDQGLQFLIQYYNGEERAKGNILERFSAQQFPDLHSELNLSSLELGDSALYFCASSDGRFSGNTIYFGEGSWLTVV.

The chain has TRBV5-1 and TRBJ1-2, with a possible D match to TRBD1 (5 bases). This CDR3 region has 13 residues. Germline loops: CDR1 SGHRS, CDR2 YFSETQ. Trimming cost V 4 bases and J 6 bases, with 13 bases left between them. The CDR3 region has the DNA TGCGCCAGCAGCCAAACGGTAGGGGATGGCTACACCTTC. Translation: CASSQTVGDGYTF.

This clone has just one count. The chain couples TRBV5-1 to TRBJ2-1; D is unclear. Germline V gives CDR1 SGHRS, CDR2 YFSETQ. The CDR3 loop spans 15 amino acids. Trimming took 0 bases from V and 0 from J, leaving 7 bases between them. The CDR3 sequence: CASSLETLSYNEQFF. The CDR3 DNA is TGCGCCAGCAGCTTGGAGACCCTCTCCTACAATGAGCAGTTCTTC.

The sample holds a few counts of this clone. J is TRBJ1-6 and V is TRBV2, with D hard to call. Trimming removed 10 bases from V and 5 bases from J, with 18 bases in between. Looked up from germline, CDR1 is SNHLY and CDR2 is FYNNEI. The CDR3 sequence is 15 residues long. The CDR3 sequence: CATTRDIIDNSPLHF. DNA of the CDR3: TGTGCCACCACCCGAGACATAATCGATAATTCACCCCTCCACTTT.